Following are 7 T cell receptor beta chains from one sample sequenced in a study of OX40 agonist ivuxolimab in advanced cancers. Method: immunoSEQ multiplex PCR; TCRdb's copy keeps in-frame clones and lacks some. The table shows under 90,000 clones, with more than 70% occurring only once. Specimen: CD4+ or CD8+ T cells sorted from blood, collected in a trial of the OX40 agonist ivuxolimab. These TCRs come from an adult with an advanced solid tumor such as melanoma, head and neck, liver or kidney cancer.

J is TRBJ1-2 and V is TRBV6-6; maybe TRBD1 (5 bases). Germline lookup yields CDR1 MNHNY and CDR2 SVGAGI (reference sequence). The CDR3 loop spans 15 amino acids. V was clipped by 2 bases and J by 2 bases, with 12 bases between them. As DNA, the CDR3 is TGTGCCAGCAGTTACGGGAGGAGGGGAAACTATGGCTACACCTTC. Its protein is CASSYGRRGNYGYTF.

J is TRBJ2-3 and V is TRBV7-9; 14 nucleotides align to TRBD2. The CDR3 runs to 16 residues. The ends lost 3 bases at V and 7 bases at J; junction bases unmatched: 6. Per the germline V gene, CDR1 is SEHNR and CDR2 is FQNEAQ (reference sequence). The CDR3 sequence is CASSFGLAGGRYTQYF. The CDR3 DNA reads TGTGCCAGCAGCTTTGGACTAGCGGGAGGAAGGTATACGCAGTATTTT.

The chain carries TRBV12-2 and TRBJ2-1; TRBD2 reflects the table's D call only, with no check against the DNA. TRBV12-2 constitutes a pseudogene. There are 17 residues in the CDR3. The CDR3, as DNA: TGTGCAAGTCGCTTCCGTCCGGGACTAGCGGGATTCTATGAGCAGTTCTTC. It codes for CASRFRPGLAGFYEQFF.

The chain is built from TRBV10-3 and TRBJ2-2, with 8 bases lining up with TRBD2. The V and J ends lost 0 bases and 8 bases, in that order; junction bases with no gene match: 11. The CDR3 contains 17 residues. CDR1 ENHRY and CDR2 SYGVKD come from the germline V gene. The CDR3 reads CAISESPGLAGSGELFF. The CDR3 DNA is TGTGCCATCAGTGAGTCTCCCGGACTAGCAGGCTCGGGGGAGCTGTTTTTT.

The chain carries TRBV6-6 and TRBJ1-5; TRBD1 matches 7 bases. V was pared by 5 bases and J by 0 bases, with 4 bases of the junction left unmatched. This CDR3 spans 15 amino acids. Looked up from germline, CDR1 is MNHNY and CDR2 is SVGAGI (reference sequence). CDR3 protein: CASSPDRSSNQPQHF. The CDR3 bases are TGTGCCAGCAGTCCGGACAGGAGTAGCAATCAGCCCCAGCATTTT.

V usage is TRBV2 and J usage is TRBJ1-1; D is unresolved. The CDR3 runs 13 residues. CDR1 SNHLY and CDR2 FYNNEI come from the germline V gene. Trimming removed 8 bases at V and 0 bases at J, with 10 bases between. In DNA form, the CDR3 reads TGTGCCAGCGAGGGCCTGGTGAACACTGAAGCTTTCTTT. Its protein product is CASEGLVNTEAFF.

The chain joins TRBV19 to TRBJ1-5, with TRBD1 as a possible D gene (5 bases). The CDR3 runs 14 residues. Germline CDR1 LNHDA, CDR2 SQIVND (reference sequence). With 9 bases removed from V and 2 bases from J, the gap between germline ends came to 14 bases. The CDR3 reads CASAQGRGNQPQHF. Here the CDR3 DNA reads TGTGCCAGCGCCCAGGGTAGGGGCAATCAGCCCCAGCATTTT. Full variable domain (outside the CDR3, taken from reference TRBV19 and TRBJ1-5): DGGITQSPKYLFRKEGQNVTLSCEQNLNHDAMYWYRQDPGQGLRLIYYSQIVNDFQKGDIAEGYSVSREKKESFPLTVTSAQKNPTAFYLCASAQGRGNQPQHFGDGTRLSIL.